This entry is about one T cell receptor beta chain. As handled by the study authors: Estimates of nucleated cell counts were drawn from the amplification of reference gene primers. The data were produced by immunoSEQ multiplex PCR, yet TCRdb's version contains in-frame clones alone and is incomplete. The V and J calls and clone size were taken over from that table, and D and trimming were inferred from the DNA. The sample consists of roughly 700,000 clones, around 89% of them appearing once. This entry is derived from a study of blood T cell repertoires in COVID-19. Study in general: Researchers got acute and convalescent COVID-19 samples from the United States, Italy and Spain. Nucleic acid was either cDNA or gDNA, and it came from T cells, B-cell-depleted T cells, or PBMCs.

This sequence was found in a woman between 18 and 30 years old with acute or convalescent COVID-19. Source material: peripheral blood.

CDR3: CASSPRVANTGELFF. The CDR3 nucleotides are TGTGCCAGCAGTCCCAGGGTCGCGAACACCGGGGAGCTGTTTTTT. The chain employs TRBV6-5 and TRBJ2-2; tentative D call: TRBD1 (5 bases). This CDR3 has 15 residues. Looked up from germline, CDR1 is MNHEY and CDR2 is SVGAGI. Trimming removed 5 bases at V and 0 bases at J, with 10 bases between.